Listed below are T cell receptor beta chains from one sample, sequenced in a study of T cell repertoires in aging, cancer and after chemotherapy. One entry per CDR3 protein, called by TCRdb with MiXCR from the multiplex PCR reads. Among 13,000 or so distinct CDR3 sequences listed, roughly 26% were seen once. Specimen: blood. These receptor sequences come from a human donor in good health. CDR3s include the opening cysteine and the closing phenylalanine or tryptophan. A D gene is named only where the DNA matches it firmly. Expanded clones get a size class; other rows say once, few or many, or leave the size out.

clone_size	v_call	j_call	d_call	cdr3_aa	cdr3_nt
-	TRBV12-3/TRBV12-4	TRBJ2-1	-	CVSSRPRGRGASYNEQFF	TGTGTCAGCAGTCGTCCAAGGGGGCGGGGCGCCTCCTACAATGAGCAGTTCTTC
medium-sized	TRBV24-1	TRBJ2-1	TRBD2	CATGLAGGNEQFF	TGTGCGACCGGACTAGCGGGGGGGAATGAGCAGTTCTTC
-	TRBV7-9	TRBJ1-1	-	CASSFREYTEAFF	TGTGCCAGCAGCTTCCGGGAGTACACTGAAGCTTTCTTT
few	TRBV20-1	TRBJ2-1	-	CSAIHQGYNEQFF	TGCAGTGCTATCCACCAGGGGTACAATGAGCAGTTCTTC
few	TRBV19	TRBJ2-2	-	CASRAPWGSNTGELFF	TGTGCCAGTAGGGCTCCCTGGGGGTCGAACACCGGGGAGCTGTTTTTT
medium-sized	TRBV30	TRBJ1-2	-	CAWSPYVGDGAYGYTF	TGTGCCTGGAGCCCGTACGTAGGGGACGGAGCTTATGGCTACACCTTC
-	TRBV7-3	TRBJ2-3	TRBD2	CASSLTGPRAGGTDTQYF	TGTGCCAGCAGCTTAACAGGGCCGAGGGCGGGGGGCACAGATACGCAGTATTTT
-	TRBV12-3/TRBV12-4	TRBJ2-1	-	CASIGSYNEQFF	TGTGCCAGCATTGGAAGCTACAATGAGCAGTTCTTC
once	TRBV11-3	TRBJ2-3	-	CASSSAGAVADTQYF	TGTGCCAGCAGCTCCGCGGGGGCCGTAGCCGATACGCAGTATTTT
medium-sized	TRBV29-1	TRBJ2-1	TRBD2	CSVGRLAGAYNEQFF	TGCAGCGTTGGGCGACTAGCGGGGGCCTACAATGAGCAGTTCTTC
few	TRBV6-2/TRBV6-3	TRBJ1-5	-	CASSPGVGQPQHF	TGTGCCAGCAGTCCAGGGGTGGGTCAGCCCCAGCATTTT
-	TRBV7-2	TRBJ2-3	-	CASSQEYSTDTQYF	TGTGCCAGCAGCCAAGAATACAGCACAGATACGCAGTATTTT
few	TRBV18	TRBJ1-5	TRBD1	CASSRDRAVRPQHF	TGTGCCAGCTCCCGGGACAGGGCCGTGAGGCCCCAGCATTTT
-	TRBV6-5	TRBJ2-1	-	CASRPASGPEQFF	TGTGCCAGCAGGCCCGCGAGCGGGCCTGAGCAGTTCTTC
-	TRBV6-6	TRBJ1-5	TRBD1	CASRDQGGGQPQHF	TGTGCCAGCAGGGACCAGGGGGGGGGTCAGCCCCAGCATTTT
-	TRBV11-2	TRBJ2-2	-	CASSFQGPGELFF	TGTGCCAGCAGCTTCCAGGGACCCGGGGAGCTGTTTTTT
many	TRBV10-3	TRBJ2-7	-	CAISDSYYEQYF	TGTGCCATCAGTGACAGCTACTACGAGCAGTACTTC
-	TRBV11-2	TRBJ2-5	TRBD2	CASSSPRLAGGQYQETQYF	TGTGCCAGCAGCTCACCCCGACTAGCGGGGGGCCAGTACCAAGAGACCCAGTACTTC
few	TRBV24-1	TRBJ2-2	TRBD1	CATNGGQGVSGELFF	TGTGCCACCAACGGAGGACAGGGGGTATCCGGGGAGCTGTTTTTT
few	TRBV29-1	TRBJ1-1	-	CSVEKYGGTEAFF	TGCAGCGTAGAGAAATACGGGGGCACTGAAGCTTTCTTT
-	TRBV28	TRBJ2-2	-	CASSSGGNAGELFF	TGTGCCAGCAGTTCTGGGGGCAACGCCGGGGAGCTGTTTTTT
-	TRBV27	TRBJ2-3	TRBD1	CASSGTGTGRNTQYF	TGTGCCAGCAGTGGCACCGGGACAGGGAGAAATACGCAGTATTTT
-	TRBV7-3	TRBJ1-5	-	CASSFAGGQPQHF	TGTGCCAGCAGCTTTGCGGGAGGTCAGCCCCAGCATTTT
-	TRBV5-5	TRBJ2-1	TRBD2	CASILAGGYNEQFF	TGTGCCAGCATCTTGGCGGGGGGGTACAATGAGCAGTTCTTC
few	TRBV18	TRBJ1-1	-	CASSSRQDTNTEAFF	TGTGCCAGCTCAAGCAGACAAGATACGAACACTGAAGCTTTCTTT
-	TRBV7-2	TRBJ2-7	-	CASSLIARTYEQYF	TGTGCCAGCAGCTTAATCGCTAGGACCTACGAGCAGTACTTC
-	TRBV7-2	TRBJ2-5	-	CASSLLGGETQYF	TGTGCCAGCAGCTTACTTGGGGGGGAGACCCAGTACTTC
-	TRBV27	TRBJ2-7	-	CASSPTESFDEQYF	TGTGCCAGCAGTCCCACCGAGAGTTTCGACGAGCAGTACTTC
-	TRBV5-4	TRBJ2-7	-	CASSLDGEGYEQYF	TGTGCCAGCAGCTTGGACGGGGAAGGATACGAGCAGTACTTC
-	TRBV7-2	TRBJ2-3	-	CASSLAAGTSTDTQYF	TGTGCCAGCAGCTTAGCGGCAGGGACTAGCACAGATACGCAGTATTTT
few	TRBV11-2	TRBJ2-1	TRBD2	CASLPSSGGAYEQFF	TGTGCCAGCCTACCCTCTAGCGGGGGGGCCTATGAGCAGTTCTTC
-	TRBV5-1	TRBJ2-5	-	CASSSTPGPLETQYF	TGCGCCAGCAGCTCTACTCCAGGACCCTTAGAGACCCAGTACTTC
-	TRBV4-1	TRBJ1-4	TRBD1	CASSPTVQGASRDNEKLFF	TGCGCCAGCAGCCCCACAGTCCAGGGGGCCTCCCGGGATAATGAAAAACTGTTTTTT
-	TRBV19	TRBJ1-5	-	CARTRRLGQPQHF	TGTGCCAGAACCCGGAGGCTTGGTCAGCCCCAGCATTTT
-	TRBV13	TRBJ1-2	-	CASSLGNPLAGYTF	TGTGCCAGCAGCTTAGGTAATCCCCTGGCTGGCTACACCTTC
-	TRBV10-1	TRBJ2-1	-	CASSGRNFREQFF	TGCGCCAGCAGTGGACGGAACTTCCGCGAGCAGTTCTTC
-	TRBV10-1	TRBJ2-5	TRBD2	CASSSSGLAGGQETQYF	TGCGCCAGCAGCTCGTCCGGACTAGCGGGGGGGCAAGAGACCCAGTACTTC
many	TRBV20-1	TRBJ2-7	TRBD2	CSAREPFGSGDYEQYF	TGCAGTGCTAGAGAGCCTTTTGGAAGCGGGGATTACGAGCAGTACTTC
medium-sized	TRBV19	TRBJ2-7	-	CASSIAAGTYEQYF	TGTGCCAGTAGTATAGCGGCAGGGACCTACGAGCAGTACTTC
few	TRBV19	TRBJ1-2	-	CASSITGLTMNYGYTF	TGTGCCAGTAGTATCACGGGACTTACAATGAACTATGGCTACACCTTC
-	TRBV19	TRBJ2-7	TRBD1	CASSARTGLRTEQYF	TGTGCCAGTAGTGCCCGGACAGGGTTAAGGACCGAGCAGTACTTC
-	TRBV28	TRBJ1-2	-	CASHSQGNGYTF	TGTGCCAGTCATTCACAGGGAAATGGCTACACCTTC
medium-sized	TRBV15	TRBJ1-2	TRBD1	CATSNGDRGASNYGYTF	TGTGCCACCAGCAATGGGGACAGGGGGGCGAGTAACTATGGCTACACCTTC
-	TRBV20-1	TRBJ1-5	TRBD1	CSAGTGNQPQHF	TGCAGTGCCGGGACAGGCAATCAGCCCCAGCATTTT
few	TRBV6-2/TRBV6-3	TRBJ2-7	-	CASSEDGVHEQYF	TGTGCCAGCAGCGAGGACGGGGTGCACGAGCAGTACTTC
few	TRBV28	TRBJ2-3	-	CASRPRGTITSTDTQYF	TGTGCCAGCAGGCCCCGCGGGACAATCACTAGCACAGATACGCAGTATTTT
few	TRBV20-1	TRBJ2-7	-	CSANEGGPPYEQYF	TGCAGTGCTAACGAGGGGGGGCCTCCCTACGAGCAGTACTTC
few	TRBV6-5	TRBJ1-4	-	CASSYSGEREKLFF	TGTGCCAGCAGTTATTCCGGAGAACGCGAAAAACTGTTTTTT
-	TRBV4-3	TRBJ1-2	-	CASSQDLWLFGYGYTF	TGCGCCAGCAGCCAAGATCTTTGGCTTTTCGGCTATGGCTACACCTTC
-	TRBV25-1	TRBJ2-3	-	CASSEYKADTQYF	TGTGCCAGCAGTGAATATAAAGCAGATACGCAGTATTTT
few	TRBV20-1	TRBJ1-4	TRBD1	CSARTGQQGFEKLFF	TGCAGTGCTAGAACCGGGCAACAGGGGTTCGAAAAACTGTTTTTT
few	TRBV10-1	TRBJ1-2	-	CASSDGNYGYTF	TGCGCCAGCAGTGATGGGAACTATGGCTACACCTTC
-	TRBV6-5	TRBJ2-1	-	CASSGGVPSYNEQFF	TGTGCCAGCAGCGGAGGGGTCCCCTCCTACAATGAGCAGTTCTTC
-	TRBV14	TRBJ2-1	-	CASSQGFFSEQFF	TGTGCCAGCAGCCAAGGGTTTTTTTCTGAGCAGTTCTTC